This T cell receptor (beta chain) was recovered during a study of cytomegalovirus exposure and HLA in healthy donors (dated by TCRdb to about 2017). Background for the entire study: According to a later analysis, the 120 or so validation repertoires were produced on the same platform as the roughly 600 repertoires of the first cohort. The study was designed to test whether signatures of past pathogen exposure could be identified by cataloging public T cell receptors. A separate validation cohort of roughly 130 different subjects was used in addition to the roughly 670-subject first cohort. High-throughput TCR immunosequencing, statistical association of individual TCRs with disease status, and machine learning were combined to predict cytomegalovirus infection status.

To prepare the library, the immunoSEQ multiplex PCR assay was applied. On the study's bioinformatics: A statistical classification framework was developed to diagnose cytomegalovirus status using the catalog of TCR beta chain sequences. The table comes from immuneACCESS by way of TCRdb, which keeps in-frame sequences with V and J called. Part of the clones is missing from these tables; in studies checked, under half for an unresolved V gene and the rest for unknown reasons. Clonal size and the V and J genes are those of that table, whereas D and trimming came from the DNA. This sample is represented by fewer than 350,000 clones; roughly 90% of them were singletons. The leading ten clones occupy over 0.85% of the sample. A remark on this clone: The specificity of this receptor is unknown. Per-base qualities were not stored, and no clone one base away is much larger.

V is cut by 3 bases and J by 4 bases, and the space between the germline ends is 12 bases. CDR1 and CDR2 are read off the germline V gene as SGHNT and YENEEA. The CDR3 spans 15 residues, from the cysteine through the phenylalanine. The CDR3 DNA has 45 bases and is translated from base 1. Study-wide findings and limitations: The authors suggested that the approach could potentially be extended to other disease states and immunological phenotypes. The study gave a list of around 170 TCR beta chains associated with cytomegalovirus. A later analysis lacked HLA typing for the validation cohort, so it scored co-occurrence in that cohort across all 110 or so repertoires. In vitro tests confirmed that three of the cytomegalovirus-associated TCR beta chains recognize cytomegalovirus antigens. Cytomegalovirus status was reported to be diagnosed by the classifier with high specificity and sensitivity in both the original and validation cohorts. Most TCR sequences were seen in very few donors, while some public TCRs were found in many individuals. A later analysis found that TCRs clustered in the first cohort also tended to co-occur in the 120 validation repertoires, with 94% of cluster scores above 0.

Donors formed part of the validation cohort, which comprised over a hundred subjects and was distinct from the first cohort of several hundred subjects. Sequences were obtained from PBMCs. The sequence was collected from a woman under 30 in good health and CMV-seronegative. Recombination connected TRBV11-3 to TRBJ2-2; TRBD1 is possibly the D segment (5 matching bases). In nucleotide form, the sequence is TGTGCCAGCAGCTTTCGAACAGGAACCACCGGGGAGCTGTTTTTT. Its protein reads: CASSFRTGTTGELFF.